Following are 3 T cell receptor beta chains from one sample sequenced in a study of T cells in Graves' hyperthyroidism and ophthalmopathy. Researchers took RNA transcripts and amplified the TCR beta CDR3 regions from them. Researchers ran a first-round RT-PCR on the TCR CDR3 using the HTBI primer set. TCRdb recomputed calls from the multiplex PCR reads with MiXCR, one row per CDR3 protein. The table records hundreds of thousands of distinct CDR3 sequences, 14% of them present only once. The sequenced sample consisted of blood. The origin of the receptors is a woman aged 18-35 years with Graves' hyperthyroidism.

This clonotype was observed many times. The chain employs TRBV28 and TRBJ2-7, with a weak D call TRBD2 (5 bases). V gave up 5 bases and J gave up 6 bases, with 20 bases separating them. Per germline, CDR1 MDHEN and CDR2 SYDVKM. This CDR3 is 15 amino acids long. CDR3 nucleotide sequence: TGTGCCAGCAGTAGAGCGAGGGCTTATCGCTGCGAGCAGTACTTC. Amino acids: CASSRARAYRCEQYF.

This clonotype was detected many times. The CDR3 DNA reads as TGTGCCAGCAGCTTCTCCGTCCCTGAGACCCAGTACTTC. The encoded protein is CASSFSVPETQYF. The rearrangement joins TRBV7-2 to TRBJ2-5; D unresolved. This CDR3 comprises 13 residues. The germline V gene encodes CDR1 SGHTA and CDR2 FQGNSA. V was shortened by 3 bases and J by 5 bases, with 10 bases between the two germline ends. Filled out from reference TRBV7-2 and TRBJ2-5, the complete variable domain reads GAGVSQSPSNKVTEKGKDVELRCDPISGHTALYWYRQSLGQGLEFLIYFQGNSAPDKSGLPSDRFSAERTGGSVSTLTIQRTQQEDSAVYLCASSFSVPETQYFGPGTRLLVL.

This clonotype was found a few times. This sequence joins TRBV27 and TRBJ2-4; TRBD2 aligns across 12 bases. Germline V lookup: CDR1 MNHEY, CDR2 SMNVEV (reference sequence). The CDR3 runs to 15 residues. V dropped 3 bases and J dropped 9; count of bases not matched to a gene: 6. The CDR3 DNA reads TGTGCCAGCAGTTTTTCTAGCGGGGGGGGCGGCATTCAGTACTTC. Residues: CASSFSSGGGGIQYF.